The rows below give T cell receptor beta chains drawn from one sample of a study of long-term antiretroviral therapy in people with HIV. TCRdb's table, derived via immunoSEQ multiplex PCR, lists solely in-frame clones and lacks some. The sample holds about 15,000 clones, 84% seen once. The specimen comprised unsorted PBMCs, sampled 0.1 years after starting antiretroviral therapy. These receptors originate from a man between 18 and 29 years old with HIV. The CDR3 runs from the conserved cysteine through the conserved F or W. The order of the fields is J gene, V gene, CDR3 protein.

TRBJ2-1 TRBV11-2 CASSSLRAYEQFF
TRBJ1-2 TRBV15 CATSRDTRGYGYTF
TRBJ1-2 TRBV29-1 CSVEGGAYGYTF
TRBJ2-7 TRBV27 CASSPTGYEQYF
TRBJ2-7 TRBV11-2 CASSSRDSLSYEQYF
TRBJ2-1 TRBV27 CASSSHSSGSHEQFF
TRBJ2-5 TRBV11-1 CASSSSIGYAETQYF
TRBJ2-7 TRBV6-1 CASSGAVPYEQYF
TRBJ2-1 TRBV2 CASTEQGPSNEQFF
TRBJ2-7 TRBV4-2 CASSQLPSTYEQYF
TRBJ1-1 TRBV21-1 CASSKISRDLEAFF
TRBJ2-1 TRBV25-1 CATGLAGFYEQFF
TRBJ1-1 TRBV9 CASGVESAFF
TRBJ1-5 TRBV7-9 CASSLDISNNQPQHF
TRBJ2-1 TRBV4-1 CASSQAQLPGMFF
TRBJ1-1 TRBV10-3 CAISTGPLNGRTEAFF
TRBJ1-5 TRBV11-3 CASNSTEGQFNQPQHF
TRBJ2-7 TRBV11-2 CASSSGTGIDEQYF
TRBJ1-1 TRBV6-6 CASIPTVEGMNTEAFF
TRBJ1-1 TRBV6-1 CASSAGVNTEAFF
TRBJ2-4 TRBV10-3 CAILAEAKNIQYF
TRBJ2-1 TRBV18 CASSPRFSFGDNEQFF
TRBJ1-1 TRBV7-6 CASSSDIAEAFF
TRBJ2-5 TRBV2 CASSEGGGAQETQYF
TRBJ2-7 TRBV27 CASSLDFTREQYF
TRBJ1-1 TRBV11-1 CASSAGGWTTEAFF
TRBJ2-1 TRBV7-9 CASNPWGPGVHNEQFF
TRBJ2-3 TRBV13 CASSVYRGSTDTQYF
TRBJ2-1 TRBV2 CATTPGAGSYNEQFF
TRBJ1-2 TRBV30 CAWSNRGPGYTF
TRBJ2-1 TRBV9 CASSVGAGALFDEQFF
TRBJ2-7 TRBV6-5 CASRKTSGSYEQYF
TRBJ1-1 TRBV15 CATSRGRDWYEAFF
TRBJ1-5 TRBV15 CATSVRDRGEQPQHF
TRBJ1-2 TRBV30 CAWRIHRGPSTYYTF
TRBJ2-7 TRBV29-1 CSVEGGRDRSYEQYF
TRBJ1-5 TRBV6-1 CASTGDIRQPQHF
TRBJ2-7 TRBV9 CASSRGGPYEQYF
TRBJ1-2 TRBV7-6 CASRKTYGYTF
TRBJ1-1 TRBV11-2 CASSLYSHTEAFF
TRBJ1-2 TRBV29-1 CSVSGDGYTF
TRBJ1-5 TRBV5-1 CASSLKTNRDLNQPQHF
TRBJ2-3 TRBV4-3 CASSQEGTGGADTQYF